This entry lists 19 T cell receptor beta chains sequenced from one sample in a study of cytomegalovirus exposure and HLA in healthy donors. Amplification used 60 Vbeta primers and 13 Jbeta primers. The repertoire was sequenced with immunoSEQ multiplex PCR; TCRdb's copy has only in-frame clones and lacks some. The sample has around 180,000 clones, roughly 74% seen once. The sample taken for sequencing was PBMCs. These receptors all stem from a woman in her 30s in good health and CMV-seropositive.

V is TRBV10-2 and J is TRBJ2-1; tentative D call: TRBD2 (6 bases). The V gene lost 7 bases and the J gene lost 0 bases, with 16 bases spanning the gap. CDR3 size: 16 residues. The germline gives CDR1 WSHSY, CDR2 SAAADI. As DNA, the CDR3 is TGCGCCAGCACGGGCCGGGGGAGCTACTCCTACAATGAGCAGTTCTTC. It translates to CASTGRGSYSYNEQFF.

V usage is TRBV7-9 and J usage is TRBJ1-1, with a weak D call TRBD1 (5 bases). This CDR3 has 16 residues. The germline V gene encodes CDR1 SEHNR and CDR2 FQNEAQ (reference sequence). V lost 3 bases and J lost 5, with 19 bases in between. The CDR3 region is CASSFGGSRGRTEAFF. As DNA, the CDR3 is TGTGCCAGCAGCTTCGGGGGGTCCCGAGGGAGGACTGAAGCTTTCTTT.

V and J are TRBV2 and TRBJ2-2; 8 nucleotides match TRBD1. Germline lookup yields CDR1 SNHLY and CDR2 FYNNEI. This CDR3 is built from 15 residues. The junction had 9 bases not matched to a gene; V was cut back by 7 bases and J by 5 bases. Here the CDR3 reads CASTWDRWETGELFF. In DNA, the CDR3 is TGTGCCAGCACCTGGGACAGGTGGGAAACCGGGGAGCTGTTTTTT. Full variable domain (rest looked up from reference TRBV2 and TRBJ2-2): EPEVTQTPSHQVTQMGQEVILRCVPISNHLYFYWYRQILGQKVEFLVSFYNNEISEKSEIFDDQFSVERPDGSNFTLKIRSTKLEDSAMYFCASTWDRWETGELFFGEGSRLTVL.

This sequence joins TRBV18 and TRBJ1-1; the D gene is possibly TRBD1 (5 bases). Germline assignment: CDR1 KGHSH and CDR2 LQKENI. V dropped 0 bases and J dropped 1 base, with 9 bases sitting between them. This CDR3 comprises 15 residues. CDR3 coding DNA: TGTGCCAGCTCACCACCGGCAAGGGGGAACACTGAAGCTTTCTTT. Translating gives CASSPPARGNTEAFF.

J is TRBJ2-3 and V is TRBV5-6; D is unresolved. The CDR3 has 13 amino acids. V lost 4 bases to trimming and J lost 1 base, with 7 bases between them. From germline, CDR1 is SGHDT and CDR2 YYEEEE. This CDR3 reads CASSPPGTDTQYF. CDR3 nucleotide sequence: TGTGCCAGCAGCCCTCCGGGCACAGATACGCAGTATTTT.

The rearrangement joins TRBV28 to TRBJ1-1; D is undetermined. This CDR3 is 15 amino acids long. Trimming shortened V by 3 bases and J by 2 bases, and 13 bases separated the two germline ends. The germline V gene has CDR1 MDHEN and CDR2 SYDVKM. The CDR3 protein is CASSFLGLGNTEAFF. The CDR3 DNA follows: TGTGCCAGCAGTTTTCTTGGACTTGGCAACACTGAAGCTTTCTTT.

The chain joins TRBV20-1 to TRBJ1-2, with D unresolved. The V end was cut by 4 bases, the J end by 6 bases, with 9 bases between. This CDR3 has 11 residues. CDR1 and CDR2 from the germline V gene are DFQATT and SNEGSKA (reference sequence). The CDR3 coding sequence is TGCAGTGCTATACAGTTGGATGGCTACACCTTC. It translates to CSAIQLDGYTF.

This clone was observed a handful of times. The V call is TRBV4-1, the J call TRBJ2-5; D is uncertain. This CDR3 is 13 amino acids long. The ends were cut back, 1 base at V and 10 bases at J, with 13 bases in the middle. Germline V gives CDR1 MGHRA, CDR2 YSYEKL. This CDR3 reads CASSQVPLLVQYF. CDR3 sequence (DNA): TGCGCCAGCAGCCAAGTCCCTCTGCTAGTCCAGTACTTC.

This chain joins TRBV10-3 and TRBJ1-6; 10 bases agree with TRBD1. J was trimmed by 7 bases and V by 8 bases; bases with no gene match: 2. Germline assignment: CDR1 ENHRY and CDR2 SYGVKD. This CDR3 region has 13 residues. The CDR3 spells CAIGQGENSPLHF. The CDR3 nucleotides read TGTGCCATCGGACAGGGGGAGAATTCACCCCTCCACTTT.

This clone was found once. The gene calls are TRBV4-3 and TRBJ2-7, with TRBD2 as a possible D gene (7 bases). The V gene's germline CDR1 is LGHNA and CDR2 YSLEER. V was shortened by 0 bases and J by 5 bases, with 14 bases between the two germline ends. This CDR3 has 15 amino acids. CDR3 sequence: CASSQDHDGGHEQYF. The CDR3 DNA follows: TGCGCCAGCAGCCAAGATCATGACGGGGGGCACGAGCAGTACTTC.

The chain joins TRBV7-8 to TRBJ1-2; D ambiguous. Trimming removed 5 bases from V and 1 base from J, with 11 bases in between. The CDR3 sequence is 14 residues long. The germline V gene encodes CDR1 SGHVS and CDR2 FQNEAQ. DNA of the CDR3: TGTGCCAGCAGCCAGGCGCCAGATAACTATGGCTACACCTTC. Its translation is CASSQAPDNYGYTF. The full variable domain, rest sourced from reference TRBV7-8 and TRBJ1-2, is GAGVSQSPRYKVAKRGQDVALRCDPISGHVSLFWYQQALGQGPEFLTYFQNEAQLDKSGLPSDRFFAERPEGSVSTLKIQRTQQEDSAVYLCASSQAPDNYGYTFGSGTRLTVV.

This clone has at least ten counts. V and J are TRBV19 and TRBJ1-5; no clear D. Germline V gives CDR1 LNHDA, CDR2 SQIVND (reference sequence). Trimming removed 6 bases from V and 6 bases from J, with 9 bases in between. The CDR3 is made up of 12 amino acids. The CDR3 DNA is TGTGCCAGTAGATGGCCGGGTCAGCCCCAGCATTTT. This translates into CASRWPGQPQHF.

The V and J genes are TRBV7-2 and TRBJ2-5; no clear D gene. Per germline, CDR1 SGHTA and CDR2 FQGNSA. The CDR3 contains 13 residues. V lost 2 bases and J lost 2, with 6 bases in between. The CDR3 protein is CASSLNSQETQYF. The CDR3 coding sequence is TGTGCCAGCAGCTTAAACAGTCAAGAGACCCAGTACTTC.

The CDR3 region has the DNA TGTGCCAGCACCAGACTAGCGGGGGCAGATACGCAGTATTTT. The encoded protein is CASTRLAGADTQYF. The chain uses TRBV19 and TRBJ2-3; 12 nucleotides agree with TRBD2. Per the germline V gene, CDR1 is LNHDA and CDR2 is SQIVND (reference sequence). V trimming: 9 bases; J trimming: 4 bases; junction bases outside the gene matches: 5. CDR3 length: 14 amino acids. The whole variable domain, remainder taken from reference TRBV19 and TRBJ2-3, is DGGITQSPKYLFRKEGQNVTLSCEQNLNHDAMYWYRQDPGQGLRLIYYSQIVNDFQKGDIAEGYSVSREKKESFPLTVTSAQKNPTAFYLCASTRLAGADTQYFGPGTRLTVL.

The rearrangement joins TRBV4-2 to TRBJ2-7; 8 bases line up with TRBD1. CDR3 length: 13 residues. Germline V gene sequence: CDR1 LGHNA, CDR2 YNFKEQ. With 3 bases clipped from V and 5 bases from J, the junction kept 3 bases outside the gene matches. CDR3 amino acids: CASSHKTGDEQYF. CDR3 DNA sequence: TGTGCCAGCAGCCACAAGACAGGGGACGAGCAGTACTTC.

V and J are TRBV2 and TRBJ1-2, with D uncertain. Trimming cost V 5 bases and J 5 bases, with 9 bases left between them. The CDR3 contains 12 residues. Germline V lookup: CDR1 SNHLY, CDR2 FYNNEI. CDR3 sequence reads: CASSMTSYGYTF. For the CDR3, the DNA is TGTGCCAGCAGTATGACTTCGTATGGCTACACCTTC.

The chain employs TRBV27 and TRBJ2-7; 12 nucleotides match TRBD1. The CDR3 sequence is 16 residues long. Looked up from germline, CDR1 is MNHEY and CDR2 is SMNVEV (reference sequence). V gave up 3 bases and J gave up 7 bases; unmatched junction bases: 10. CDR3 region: CASSFYWDRGPSEQYF. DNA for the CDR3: TGTGCCAGCAGTTTCTACTGGGACAGGGGGCCGAGTGAGCAGTACTTC.

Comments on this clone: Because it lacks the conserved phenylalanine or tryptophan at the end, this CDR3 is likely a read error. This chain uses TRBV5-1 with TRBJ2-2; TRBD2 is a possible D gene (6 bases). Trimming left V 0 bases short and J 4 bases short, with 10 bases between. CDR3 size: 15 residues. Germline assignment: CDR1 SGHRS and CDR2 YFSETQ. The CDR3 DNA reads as TGCGCCAGCAGCTTGGACGGGGGAGGCACCGGGGAGCTGTTTCTT. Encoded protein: CASSLDGGGTGELFL.

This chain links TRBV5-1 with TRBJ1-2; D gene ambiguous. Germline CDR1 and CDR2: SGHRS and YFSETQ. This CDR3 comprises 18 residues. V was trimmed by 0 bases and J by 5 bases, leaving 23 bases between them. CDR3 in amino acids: CASSLALGRPSAQYGYTF. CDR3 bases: TGCGCCAGCAGCTTGGCCCTCGGTAGGCCTTCAGCGCAGTATGGCTACACCTTC.